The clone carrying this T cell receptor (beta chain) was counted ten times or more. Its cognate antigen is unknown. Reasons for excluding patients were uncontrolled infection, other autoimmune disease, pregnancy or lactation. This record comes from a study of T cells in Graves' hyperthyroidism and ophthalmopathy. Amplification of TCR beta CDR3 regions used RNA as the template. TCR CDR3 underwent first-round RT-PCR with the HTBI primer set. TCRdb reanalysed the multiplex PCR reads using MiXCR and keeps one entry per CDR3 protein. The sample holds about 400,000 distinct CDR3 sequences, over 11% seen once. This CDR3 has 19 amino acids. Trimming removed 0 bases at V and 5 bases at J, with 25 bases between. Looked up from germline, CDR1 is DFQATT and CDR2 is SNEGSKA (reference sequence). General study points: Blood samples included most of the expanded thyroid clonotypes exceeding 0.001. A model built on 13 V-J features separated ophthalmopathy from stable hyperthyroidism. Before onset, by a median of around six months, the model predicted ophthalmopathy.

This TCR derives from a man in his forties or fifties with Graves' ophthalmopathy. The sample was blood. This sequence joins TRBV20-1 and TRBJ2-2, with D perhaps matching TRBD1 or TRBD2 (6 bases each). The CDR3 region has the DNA TGCAGTGCTAGAGATTCGGGGGCGGGACTCGCGCGAACTACCGGGGAGCTGTTTTTT. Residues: CSARDSGAGLARTTGELFF.